This TCR beta chain was captured by sequencing in a study of cytomegalovirus exposure and HLA in healthy donors. This clone was counted a single time. The PCR was carried out with 60 Vbeta primers and 13 Jbeta primers. Here immunoSEQ multiplex PCR was the method, and the copy in TCRdb shows in-frame clones only, minus some. The table includes 140,000 or so clones, 61% detected once. The sequence was obtained from a male donor in good health and CMV-seronegative. Sequenced material: PBMCs.

CDR3 sequence reads: CASSLVSGAHEQFF. The CDR3 nucleotides read TGTGCCAGCAGCCTTGTTAGCGGTGCCCATGAGCAGTTCTTC. V usage is TRBV6-5 and J usage is TRBJ2-1, with D possibly being TRBD2 (6 bases). The CDR3 runs to 14 residues. Trimming stripped 6 bases from V and 8 bases from J, with 17 bases between. Germline CDR1 and CDR2: MNHEY and SVGAGI.